This T cell receptor beta chain was recovered during a study of technical replicates of blood from a handful of donors. The table came from immunoSEQ multiplex PCR; TCRdb's copy has only in-frame clones and leaves some out. The sample comprises around 83,000 clones, 94% of which are singletons, and under 0.3% rests with the top ten. In germline, CDR1 is SQVTM, CDR2 ANQGSEA. This CDR3 region has 16 residues. The trim removed 3 bases at V and 8 bases at J, leaving 14 bases unmatched. The sequenced sample consisted of T cells isolated from PBMCs. The chain employs TRBV29-1 and TRBJ2-1; 9 nucleotides agree with TRBD1. The sequence was obtained from a human donor in good health. CDR3 in amino acids: CSVDAHGTGTGDEQFF. The CDR3 nucleotides are TGCAGCGTTGACGCCCACGGGACAGGGACGGGCGATGAGCAGTTCTTC.